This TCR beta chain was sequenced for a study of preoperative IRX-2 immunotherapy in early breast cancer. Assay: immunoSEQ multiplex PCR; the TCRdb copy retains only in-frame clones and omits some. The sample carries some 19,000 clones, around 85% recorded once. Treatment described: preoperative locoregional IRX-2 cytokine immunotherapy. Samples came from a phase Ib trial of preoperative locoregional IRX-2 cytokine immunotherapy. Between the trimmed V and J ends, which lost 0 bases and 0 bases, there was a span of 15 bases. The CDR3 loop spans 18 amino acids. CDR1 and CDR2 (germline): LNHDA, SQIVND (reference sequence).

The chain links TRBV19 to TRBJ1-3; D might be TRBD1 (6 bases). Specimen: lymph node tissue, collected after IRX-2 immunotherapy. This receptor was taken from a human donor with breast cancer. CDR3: CASSIDLLRDTSGNTIYF. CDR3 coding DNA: TGTGCCAGTAGTATAGATCTTCTCCGGGACACCTCTGGAAACACCATATATTTT.